This T cell receptor (beta chain) was identified in a study of shared clonotypes between healthy human individuals. Replicate PCRs run on unsorted PBMC used roughly 0.3 ug DNA, which was about 30,000 T cell genomes. Sequencing was performed with immunoSEQ multiplex PCR; in TCRdb, only in-frame clones are kept and a portion is missing. The sample has about 490,000 clones, 60% to 80% seen once. Germline-derived CDR1 and CDR2 are LNHNV and YYDKDF (reference sequence). V lost 0 bases, J lost 5 bases, and 17 bases lay in between. The CDR3 spans 17 residues. Unsorted material relied on approximately 89 million PBMCs as the source of genomic DNA.

The rearrangement uses TRBV15 and TRBJ1-5; tentatively, D is TRBD1 (6 bases). The sequence came from a woman in her thirties or forties in good health. Some clones in this sample may be carry-over from other donors' samples. Sequencing was carried out using PBMCs. The CDR3 loop reads CATSRDPGTGQHQPQHF. Written as DNA, the CDR3 is TGTGCCACCAGCAGAGACCCTGGAACAGGGCAGCATCAGCCCCAGCATTTT.